What follows are 16 T cell receptor beta chains derived from one specimen sequenced in a study of T cell changes during pregnancy in multiple sclerosis. Profiling relied on immunoSEQ multiplex PCR, and the TCRdb table lists in-frame clones only, not all of them. The table includes about 60,000 clones, 90% detected once. Sequenced here: peripheral blood, sampled in the third trimester of pregnancy. Receptors were obtained from a female donor in good health, enrolled as a control in a pregnancy study.

This clone was observed a few times. The chain carries TRBV15 and TRBJ1-5; maybe TRBD1 (5 bases). The CDR3 totals 14 residues. Germline V CDR1 and CDR2: LNHNV, YYDKDF (reference sequence). V shed 0 bases and J shed 6 bases, with 9 bases lying between them. The CDR3 reads CATSRDGGTQPQHF. Here the CDR3 DNA reads TGTGCCACCAGCAGAGATGGAGGGACTCAGCCCCAGCATTTT.

The V gene is TRBV19, the J gene TRBJ2-5, with 11 bases lining up with TRBD2. The CDR3 spans 17 residues. Germline V gene sequence: CDR1 LNHDA, CDR2 SQIVND (reference sequence). J was trimmed by 1 base and V by 6 bases; bases with no gene match: 10. CDR3 amino acids: CASSQRGTSGTQETQYF. DNA for the CDR3: TGTGCCAGTAGCCAAAGGGGGACTAGCGGTACCCAAGAGACCCAGTACTTC.

The chain recombines TRBV5-1 with TRBJ1-6, with D perhaps TRBD1 (6 bases). The V end was cut by 0 bases, the J end by 7 bases, with 11 bases between. This CDR3 is 15 amino acids long. Germline V gives CDR1 SGHRS, CDR2 YFSETQ. CDR3 DNA sequence: TGCGCCAGCAGCTTGGTCAGGGGAACGAATTCACCCCTCCACTTT. Translated, it gives CASSLVRGTNSPLHF.

This chain joins TRBV6-1 and TRBJ1-1, with TRBD1 matching 8 bases. After removal of 0 bases from V and 5 bases from J, the junction contained 5 bases not matched to a gene. The germline gives CDR1 MNHNS, CDR2 SASEGT. The CDR3 contains 15 residues. The CDR3: CASSEASRGPTEAFF. The CDR3 DNA reads TGTGCCAGCAGTGAAGCGTCCAGGGGGCCGACTGAAGCTTTCTTT.

V gene TRBV5-4 combines with J gene TRBJ2-7; 7 positions agree with TRBD1. Germline trimming cut 3 bases from V and 2 bases from J; bases unmatched to any gene: 2. The CDR3 spans 13 residues. Germline loops: CDR1 SGHNT, CDR2 YYREEE (reference sequence). CDR3 sequence (DNA): TGTGCCAGCAGCTCGGGGACAGCCTACGAGCAGTACTTC. It yields the protein CASSSGTAYEQYF. Full variable domain (outside the CDR3, taken from reference TRBV5-4 and TRBJ2-7): ETGVTQSPTHLIKTRGQQVTLRCSSQSGHNTVSWYQQALGQGPQFIFQYYREEENGRGNFPPRFSGLQFPNYSSELNVNALELDDSALYLCASSSGTAYEQYFGPGTRLTVT.

This clone was observed once. The chain recombines TRBV28 with TRBJ1-5; the match to TRBD1 covers 7 bases. Germline V CDR1 and CDR2: MDHEN, SYDVKM. V shed 3 bases and J 1 base; nucleotides not matched to a gene: 9. The CDR3 loop spans 17 amino acids. CDR3 sequence (DNA): TGTGCCAGCAGTTTCGACAGGGTCCTCTGGAGCAATCAGCCCCAGCATTTT. Protein: CASSFDRVLWSNQPQHF.

The rearrangement links TRBV27 to TRBJ2-1; weak D call: TRBD1 (5 bases). Germline CDR1 and CDR2: MNHEY and SMNVEV (reference sequence). V lost 5 bases, J lost 8 bases, and 19 bases lay in between. The CDR3 runs to 15 residues. The CDR3 bases are TGTGCCAGCAGTCCGGCAGGGTCATCGGCGGATGAGCAGTTCTTC. Its translation: CASSPAGSSADEQFF.

The J gene is TRBJ2-1, the V gene TRBV7-6; D is perhaps TRBD2 (5 bases). V gave up 1 base and J gave up 8 bases, with 18 bases separating them. Per the germline V gene, CDR1 is SGHVS and CDR2 is FNYEAQ. This CDR3 is 16 amino acids long. The CDR3: CASSLGSAWAGDEQFF. CDR3 DNA sequence: TGTGCCAGCAGCTTAGGGTCAGCCTGGGCCGGGGATGAGCAGTTCTTC.

V gene TRBV9 combines with J gene TRBJ2-3, with D possibly TRBD2 on 7 matching bases. CDR1 is SGDLS and CDR2 is YYNGEE in the germline V gene. The CDR3 length is 16 residues. V lost 4 bases to trimming and J lost 5 bases, with 20 bases between them. Written as DNA, the CDR3 is TGTGCCAGCAGCCCCAATGGCGGGGGCCTCTTAGATACGCAGTATTTT. It yields the protein CASSPNGGGLLDTQYF.

This sequence joins TRBV7-9 and TRBJ1-4; possible D gene TRBD1, 6 bases. V was clipped by 6 bases and J by 2 bases, with 10 bases between them. CDR3 length: 14 amino acids. Germline CDR1 reads SEHNR; CDR2 reads FQNEAQ (reference sequence). The DNA for the CDR3 is TGTGCCAGCAGTTCGGGGGGCACTAATGAAAAACTGTTTTTT. This gives the protein CASSSGGTNEKLFF.

The rearrangement uses TRBV18 and TRBJ1-3; TRBD1 matches at 8 bases. With 3 bases clipped from V and 2 bases from J, the junction kept 3 bases outside the gene matches. The length of the CDR3 is 15 residues. Germline values: CDR1 KGHSH, CDR2 LQKENI. The CDR3 DNA reads TGTGCCAGCTCACCCACAGGGGGACCTGGAAACACCATATATTTT. Translation gives CASSPTGGPGNTIYF.

The J gene is TRBJ1-1, the V gene TRBV2; 8 positions match TRBD1. The CDR3 runs to 13 residues. J gave up 1 base and V 7 bases, and 2 bases lay outside the gene matches. The germline CDR1 and CDR2 sequences are SNHLY and FYNNEI. The CDR3 coding sequence is TGTGCCAGCACCGGACAGGGGAACACTGAAGCTTTCTTT. Translating it yields CASTGQGNTEAFF. Filled out from reference TRBV2 and TRBJ1-1, the complete variable domain reads EPEVTQTPSHQVTQMGQEVILRCVPISNHLYFYWYRQILGQKVEFLVSFYNNEISEKSEIFDDQFSVERPDGSNFTLKIRSTKLEDSAMYFCASTGQGNTEAFFGQGTRLTVV.

The chain links TRBV30 to TRBJ2-6, with TRBD2 matching 7 bases. The CDR3 is made up of 15 amino acids. Germline CDR1 is GTSNPN and CDR2 is SVGIG (reference sequence). V lost 5 bases, J lost 1 base, and 5 bases stayed unmatched. CDR3 nucleotide sequence: TGTGCCTGGGATCAGGGAGGGTCTGGGGCCAACGTCCTGACTTTC. Translation: CAWDQGGSGANVLTF.

The chain uses TRBV5-1 and TRBJ1-1; 8 nucleotides agree with TRBD1. Looked up from germline, CDR1 is SGHRS and CDR2 is YFSETQ. The CDR3 is 15 residues long. V was pared by 7 bases and J by 1 base, with 9 bases of the junction left unmatched. CDR3 nucleotides: TGCGCCAGCCTGACAGGGGAGGGTCGGAACACTGAAGCTTTCTTT. Translating gives CASLTGEGRNTEAFF.

The V call is TRBV7-2, the J call TRBJ2-7, with 8 positions matching TRBD2. This CDR3 is 15 amino acids long. Germline trimming cut 4 bases from V and 5 bases from J; bases unmatched to any gene: 10. Germline V gene sequence: CDR1 SGHTA, CDR2 FQGNSA. The CDR3 bases are TGTGCCAGCAGCTCCGGGACTAGTCTTTTCCACGAGCAGTACTTC. Translating it yields CASSSGTSLFHEQYF.

The sample holds a few counts of this clone. The chain joins TRBV19 to TRBJ1-1, with 8 positions matching TRBD1. CDR3 length: 15 amino acids. CDR1 and CDR2 from the germline V gene are LNHDA and SQIVND (reference sequence). V lost 4 bases to trimming and J lost 3 bases; unmatched junction nucleotides: 7. For the CDR3, the DNA is TGTGCCAGTAGTAAGTCGGCAGGGGGCCACACTGAAGCTTTCTTT. This sequence encodes CASSKSAGGHTEAFF.